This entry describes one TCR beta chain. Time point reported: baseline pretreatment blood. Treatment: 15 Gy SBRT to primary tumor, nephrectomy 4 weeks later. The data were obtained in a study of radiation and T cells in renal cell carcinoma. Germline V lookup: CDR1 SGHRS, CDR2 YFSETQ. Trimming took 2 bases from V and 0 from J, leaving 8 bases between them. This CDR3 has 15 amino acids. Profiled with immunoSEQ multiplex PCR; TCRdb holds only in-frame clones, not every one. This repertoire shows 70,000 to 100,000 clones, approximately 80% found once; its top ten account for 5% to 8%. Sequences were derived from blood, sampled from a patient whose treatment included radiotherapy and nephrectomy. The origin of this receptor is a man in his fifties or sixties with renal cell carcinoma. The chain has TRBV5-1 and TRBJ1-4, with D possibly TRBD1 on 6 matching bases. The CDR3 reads CASSLQGATNEKLFF. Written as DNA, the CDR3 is TGCGCCAGCAGCTTACAGGGAGCAACTAATGAAAAACTGTTTTTT.